These T cell receptor beta chains were read from a single sample in a study of T cell responses to AZD1222 COVID-19 vaccine. Sequencing used immunoSEQ multiplex PCR; TCRdb keeps in-frame clones, though not all of them. The table shows about 140,000 clones, with around 93% occurring only once. The material sequenced was peripheral blood, taken on day 0 of AZD1222 vaccination. These TCRs come from an adult in good health. Each CDR3 is given with its conserved first and last residue. The order of the fields is J gene, clone size, V gene, CDR3 protein. Size tells how often a clone was seen (once, few, many) or the class of an expanded clone, and some rows leave it out.

>TRBJ1-5|-|TRBV5-8
CASSLAQPGNQPQHF
>TRBJ1-3|-|TRBV7-2
CASSLIWGPGNTIYF
>TRBJ1-1|-|TRBV5-6
CASSLGEWGEAFF
>TRBJ1-1|-|TRBV5-1
CASSSIPDSNTEAFF
>TRBJ1-2|-|TRBV5-5
CASSSGAFHVGGYTF
>TRBJ1-5|-|TRBV4-1
CASSPNPGQINQPQHF
>TRBJ1-6|once|TRBV30
CAWSGRPSSYNSPLHF
>TRBJ1-6|-|TRBV6-5
CASSLTPGTGSSPLHF
>TRBJ2-2|-|TRBV18
CASSQTRNTGELFF
>TRBJ1-5|-|TRBV13
CASSLGNQPQHF
>TRBJ1-6|-|TRBV19
CASSPGTFGSPLHF
>TRBJ2-3|-|TRBV9
CASSVSGTQYF
>TRBJ1-4|-|TRBV7-6
CASSLGVRGNEKLFF
>TRBJ2-1|-|TRBV18
CASSGVGDYNEQFF
>TRBJ2-1|once|TRBV6-1
CASSEDRVYNEQFF
>TRBJ1-2|-|TRBV30
CAWSESIGLGGYTF
>TRBJ2-1|-|TRBV6-4
CASSASGGADEQFF
>TRBJ2-7|-|TRBV3-1/TRBV3-2
CASLGDYEQYF
>TRBJ1-2|-|TRBV29-1
CSVEEQEGTGYTF
>TRBJ1-4|-|TRBV7-9
CASSLGPGLTQEKLFF
>TRBJ1-1|-|TRBV11-2
CASTWGGANTEAFF
>TRBJ2-7|-|TRBV4-2
CASSQGTGQGLSYEQYF
>TRBJ1-1|-|TRBV27
CASTETGRGEAFF
>TRBJ2-3|-|TRBV4-2
CASSSPGLAGGSKYTDTQYF